This T cell receptor (beta chain) stems from a study of CXCR3-negative and CXCR3-positive naive CD8 T cells. General study results and limits: Higher TRB CDR3 hydrophobicity marked CXCR3-positive naive cells relative to CXCR3-negative naive cells. Diversity was high in both naive subsets and much lower in memory cells. Both naive subsets carried similar amounts of surface CD5, so TCR strength was inferred from TRB CDR3 properties.

UMI labels and 5' RACE were used to prepare the TRB cDNA libraries. TCRdb reanalyzed the 5' RACE reads, giving one entry per CDR3 protein sequence and no DNA. The specimen's table records 45,000 to 60,000 distinct CDR3 sequences. This CDR3 spans 15 amino acids. Germline loops: CDR1 SGHTA, CDR2 FQGNSA. A note on this clonotype: Its antigen is still unknown.

Sequencing input: naive CXCR3- CD8+ T cells from blood. Indicated subset: CD45RO-CCR7+CD27+CD95- naive CD8+ T cells lacking CXCR3 (TNR3-). The V gene is TRBV7-2, the J gene TRBJ2-1; TCRdb lists TRBD2, though no DNA is available to test this call. This receptor was identified in a human donor in good health. Some clones in this sample may be carry-over from other donors' samples. The CDR3 reads CASSLRRTSGNEQFF.